The T cell receptor beta chain under discussion was sequenced for a study of cytomegalovirus exposure and HLA in healthy donors (dated by TCRdb to between 2016 and 2019). About the full investigation: According to a later analysis, one platform produced both the roughly 130 validation repertoires and the 550 to 800 repertoires of the first cohort. High-throughput TCR immunosequencing, statistical association of individual TCRs with disease status, and machine learning were combined to predict cytomegalovirus infection status. The study was designed to test whether signatures of past pathogen exposure could be identified by cataloging public T cell receptors. In addition to the first cohort of approximately 670 subjects, a separate validation cohort of 120 different subjects was used.

This clone came up once. Which antigen it targets is not known. No base quality information exists; no much larger clone differs at one position. Overall study outcomes, separate from this receptor: Most TCR sequences were seen in very few donors, while some public TCRs were found in many individuals. In both the original and validation cohorts, the classifier was reported to diagnose cytomegalovirus status with high specificity and sensitivity. In a later analysis, TCRs clustered in the first cohort were found to also tend to co-occur in the 130 or so validation repertoires, with approximately 94% of cluster scores above 0. According to the authors, the approach could potentially be generalized to other disease states and immunological phenotypes. A later analysis had no HLA typing for the validation cohort, so co-occurrence there was scored across all 130 or so repertoires. The study listed 150 to 200 TCR beta chains as associated with cytomegalovirus. In vitro tests confirmed that a few of the cytomegalovirus-associated TCR beta chains recognize cytomegalovirus antigens.

The library was obtained by the immunoSEQ multiplex PCR assay. Regarding the original processing steps: A statistical classification framework was built to diagnose cytomegalovirus status from the catalog of TCR beta chain sequences. This is the immuneACCESS table as TCRdb keeps it, with only in-frame sequences that have V and J called. A part of the clones is gone; compared with another copy, unresolved V genes explain less than half, and the rest is unexplained. V, J and clone size are those of that table, while D and trimming were read from the DNA. The sample contains about 98,000 clones, roughly 89% of them found a single time. Roughly 3.9% of the sample comes from the top ten. V is reduced by 6 bases and J by 7 bases, leaving a spacing of 18 bases between them. CDR1 MNHNS and CDR2 SASEGT were looked up in the germline V gene. Its CDR3 holds 15 amino acids, cysteine through phenylalanine. The read is trimmed to its CDR3 DNA, 45 bases read in frame from base 1.

Donors formed part of the validation cohort, which comprised 120 subjects and was distinct from the first cohort of 670 or so subjects. The chain is made from TRBV6-1 and TRBJ1-4; tentative D gene TRBD1, with 6 bases matching. The sequenced sample consisted of PBMCs. This clonotype originated in a woman aged 25 to 39 in good health and CMV-seronegative. The CDR3 protein sequence reads: CASREITGPGEKLFF. The DNA sequence follows: TGTGCCAGCAGGGAAATCACAGGGCCAGGTGAAAAACTGTTTTTT.